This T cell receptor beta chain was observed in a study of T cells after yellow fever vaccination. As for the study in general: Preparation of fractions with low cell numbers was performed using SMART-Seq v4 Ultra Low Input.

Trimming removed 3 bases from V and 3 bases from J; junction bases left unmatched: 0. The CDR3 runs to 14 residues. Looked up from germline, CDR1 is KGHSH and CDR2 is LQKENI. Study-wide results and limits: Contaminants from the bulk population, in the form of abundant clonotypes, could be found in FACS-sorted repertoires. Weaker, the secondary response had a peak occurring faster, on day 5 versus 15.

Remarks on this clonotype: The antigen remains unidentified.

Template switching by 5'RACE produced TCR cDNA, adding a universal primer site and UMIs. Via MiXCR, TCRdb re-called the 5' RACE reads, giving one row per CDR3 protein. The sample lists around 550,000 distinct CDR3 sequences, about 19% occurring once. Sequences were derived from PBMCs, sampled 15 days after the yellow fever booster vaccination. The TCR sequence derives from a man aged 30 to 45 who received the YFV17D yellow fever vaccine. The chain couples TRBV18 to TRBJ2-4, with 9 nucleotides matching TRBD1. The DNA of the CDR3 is TGTGCCAGCTCACCGACAGGGGGCAAAAACATTCAGTACTTC. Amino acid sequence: CASSPTGGKNIQYF. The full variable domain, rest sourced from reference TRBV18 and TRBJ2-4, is NAGVMQNPRHLVRRRGQEARLRCSPMKGHSHVYWYRQLPEEGLKFMVYLQKENIIDESGMPKERFSAEFPKEGPSILRIQQVVRGDSAAYFCASSPTGGKNIQYFGAGTRLSVL.